The 4 T cell receptor beta chains in this list originate from one sample, sequenced in a study of cytomegalovirus exposure and HLA in healthy donors. Primers included in the PCR were 60 Vbeta and 13 Jbeta primers. Generated by immunoSEQ multiplex PCR, the TCRdb table keeps only in-frame clones and is missing some. The sample contains some 190,000 clones, 81% of which appear only once. Sequencing was done on a sample of PBMCs. All receptors come from a man in his late teens or twenties in good health and CMV-seronegative.

This chain joins TRBV13 and TRBJ2-3; 7 bases fit TRBD2. The V gene end was trimmed by 5 bases and the J gene end by 7 bases; junction bases not matched to a gene: 15. The CDR3 is 16 residues long. CDR1 is PRHDT, CDR2 FYEKMQ, per germline (reference sequence). CDR3 in amino acids: CASSPRRGGSLNTQYF. The DNA of the CDR3 is TGTGCCAGCAGCCCCCGCCGGGGCGGGAGTTTAAATACGCAGTATTTT.

J is TRBJ2-1 and V is TRBV11-2; 8 bases line up with TRBD2. The CDR3 is 16 amino acids. V gave up 5 bases and J gave up 7 bases; unmatched junction bases: 13. Germline loops: CDR1 SGHAT, CDR2 FQNNGV. The chain's CDR3 is CASSPKGRGERNEQFF. The CDR3 region has the DNA TGTGCCAGCAGCCCCAAGGGGCGGGGGGAAAGAAATGAGCAGTTCTTC.

This clone turned up a few times. The chain joins TRBV15 to TRBJ1-1; 7 bases fit TRBD1. Germline loops: CDR1 LNHNV, CDR2 YYDKDF (reference sequence). The ends lost 0 bases at V and 1 base at J; junction bases unmatched: 2. The CDR3 extends over 15 amino acids. The CDR3 loop reads CATSRDRQGNTEAFF. The DNA of the CDR3 is TGTGCCACCAGCAGAGATAGACAGGGGAACACTGAAGCTTTCTTT.

This clone occurred a few times. At one end the junction does not follow the germline gene, possibly because of a read error. The V and J genes are TRBV4-3 and TRBJ2-2, with TRBD2 identical over 7 bases. The CDR3 loop spans 17 amino acids. Germline CDR1 and CDR2: LGHNA and YSLEER. The DNA of the CDR3 is TGCGCCAGCAGCCAAGATACGGGGACTAATAAACACCGGGGAGCTGTTTTT. This translates into CASSQDTGTNKHRGAVF.